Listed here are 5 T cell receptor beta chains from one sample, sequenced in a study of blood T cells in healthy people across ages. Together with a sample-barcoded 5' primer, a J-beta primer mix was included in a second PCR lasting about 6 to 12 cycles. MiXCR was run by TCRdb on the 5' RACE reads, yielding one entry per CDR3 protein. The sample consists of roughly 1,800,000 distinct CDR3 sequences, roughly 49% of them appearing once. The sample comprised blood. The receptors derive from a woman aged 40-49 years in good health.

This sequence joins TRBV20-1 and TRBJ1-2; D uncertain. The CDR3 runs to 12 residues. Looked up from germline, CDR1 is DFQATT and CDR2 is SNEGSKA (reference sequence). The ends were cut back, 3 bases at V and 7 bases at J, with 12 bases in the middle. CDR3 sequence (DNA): TGCAGTGCTAGTTTCCCTGGGTTTGGCTACACCTTC. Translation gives CSASFPGFGYTF.

The CDR3 protein is CASRGASNEQFF. CDR3 DNA: TGTGCCAGCAGGGGGGCGTCCAATGAGCAGTTCTTC. The rearrangement joins TRBV9 to TRBJ2-1; the D gene is possibly TRBD1 (6 bases). This CDR3 region has 12 residues. Between the trimmed V and J ends, which lost 5 bases and 6 bases, there was a span of 9 bases. CDR1 is SGDLS, CDR2 YYNGEE, per germline.

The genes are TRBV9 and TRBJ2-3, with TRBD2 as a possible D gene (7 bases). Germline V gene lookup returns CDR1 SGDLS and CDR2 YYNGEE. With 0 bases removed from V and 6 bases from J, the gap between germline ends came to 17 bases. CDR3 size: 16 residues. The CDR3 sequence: CASSVDRRGPGDTQYF. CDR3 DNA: TGTGCCAGCAGCGTAGATCGGCGGGGGCCGGGGGATACGCAGTATTTT.

The CDR3 DNA sequence: TGTGCCAGCAGTCGGGACGAACTGACTGGCTACACCTTC. Translation gives CASSRDELTGYTF. V is TRBV6-6 and J is TRBJ1-2; weak D call: TRBD1 (5 bases). The CDR3 is 13 residues long. Germline CDR1 is MNHNY and CDR2 is SVGAGI (reference sequence). V was cut by 5 bases and J by 7 bases, with 14 bases left in between.

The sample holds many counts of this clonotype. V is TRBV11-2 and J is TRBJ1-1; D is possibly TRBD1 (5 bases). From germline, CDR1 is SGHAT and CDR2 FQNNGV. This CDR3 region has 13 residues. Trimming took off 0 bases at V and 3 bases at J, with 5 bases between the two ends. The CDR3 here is CASSLEGDTEAFF. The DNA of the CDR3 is TGTGCCAGCAGCTTAGAGGGGGACACTGAAGCTTTCTTT. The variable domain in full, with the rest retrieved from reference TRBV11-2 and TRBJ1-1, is EAGVAQSPRYKIIEKRQSVAFWCNPISGHATLYWYQQILGQGPKLLIQFQNNGVVDDSQLPKDRFSAERLKGVDSTLKIQPAKLEDSAVYLCASSLEGDTEAFFGQGTRLTVV.